Shown below are 25 T cell receptor beta chains from a single sample sequenced in a study of blood T cells in healthy people across ages. The use of a sample-barcoded 5' primer and a J-beta primer mix characterized a second PCR of roughly 7 to 11 cycles. TCRdb passed the 5' RACE reads through MiXCR, listing each CDR3 protein once. Of 1.8 million or so distinct CDR3 sequences listed, roughly two fifths were seen once; the top ten hold under 30%. The specimen sequenced was blood. These receptors all come from a human donor in good health.

This clonotype turned up a few times. This chain connects TRBV9 to TRBJ2-3; TRBD2 agrees at 8 bases. V trimming: 2 bases; J trimming: 7 bases; junction bases outside the gene matches: 15. CDR3 length: 17 amino acids. Germline values: CDR1 SGDLS, CDR2 YYNGEE. DNA for the CDR3: TGTGCCAGCAGCGTCTCGGTTAGCGGGGCAAGTACGAATACGCAGTATTTT. Protein: CASSVSVSGASTNTQYF.

This chain joins TRBV27 and TRBJ2-1, with a tentative D call TRBD2 (5 bases). CDR1 and CDR2 (germline): MNHEY, SMNVEV (reference sequence). Trimming took off 0 bases at V and 9 bases at J, with 12 bases between the two ends. This CDR3 contains 14 residues. In nucleotides, the CDR3 is TGTGCCAGCAGTTTATCTTTCGGGGTAGGTGAGCAGTTCTTC. This encodes CASSLSFGVGEQFF.

The rearrangement joins TRBV7-2 to TRBJ1-1; D might be TRBD1 (5 bases). Germline values: CDR1 SGHTA, CDR2 FQGNSA. This CDR3 is built from 14 residues. The V end was cut by 1 base, the J end by 3 bases, with 9 bases between. CDR3 in DNA: TGTGCCAGCAGCTTAGATTGGGGGGACACTGAAGCTTTCTTT. This gives the protein CASSLDWGDTEAFF.

CDR3 loop: CASSSVAFNQPQHF. The CDR3 DNA is TGTGCCAGCAGTTCTGTCGCTTTCAATCAGCCCCAGCATTTT. This chain links TRBV12-3 or TRBV12-4 with TRBJ1-5; D is undetermined. V was shortened by 4 bases and J by 3 bases, with 10 bases between the two germline ends. The CDR3 is made up of 14 amino acids.

This clonotype appeared many times. Written as DNA, the CDR3 is TGTGCCACCAGTGACGGGGTCTCTAACACCTTC. Amino acids: CATSDGVSNTF. This chain connects TRBV24-1 to TRBJ1-2; D remains ambiguous. The CDR3 contains 11 residues. Germline V gene lookup returns CDR1 KGHDR and CDR2 SFDVKD. V was pared by 4 bases and J by 12 bases, with 11 bases between.

There are a few counts of this clonotype. This chain connects TRBV10-3 to TRBJ2-5; tentatively, D is TRBD1 (6 bases). Germline V gene data show CDR1 as ENHRY and CDR2 as SYGVKD. Trimming removed 0 bases at V and 5 bases at J, with 13 bases between. The CDR3 length is 15 residues. The CDR3 coding sequence is TGTGCCATCAGTGAGTCCAGCCTCCAGGGGGAGACCCAGTACTTC. Residues: CAISESSLQGETQYF.

This clonotype occurred a few times. The CDR3 DNA is TGTGCCACTCAGGGGGTCAGCTCCTACAATGAGCAGTTCTTC. Amino acid sequence: CATQGVSSYNEQFF. V is TRBV24-1 and J is TRBJ2-1, with 7 bases matching TRBD1. Germline V gene sequence: CDR1 KGHDR, CDR2 SFDVKD. CDR3 size: 14 residues. Trimming took 10 bases from V and 0 from J; bases not matched to a gene: 5.

In this sample, this clonotype turned up a few times. This chain uses TRBV12-3 or TRBV12-4 with TRBJ2-5, with TRBD2 matching 9 bases. This CDR3 region has 17 residues. V was clipped by 2 bases and J by 3 bases; unmatched bases: 10. Here the CDR3 reads CASSLPAGGPLEETQYF. CDR3 coding DNA: TGTGCCAGCAGTTTACCCGCGGGGGGGCCACTAGAAGAGACCCAGTACTTC.

V gene TRBV28 combines with J gene TRBJ1-6; no definite D call. Trimming stripped 6 bases from V and 6 bases from J, with 6 bases between. The CDR3 totals 12 residues. Germline CDR1 reads MDHEN; CDR2 reads SYDVKM. This CDR3 reads CASRMGNSPLHF. The CDR3 coding sequence is TGTGCCAGCAGGATGGGTAATTCACCCCTCCACTTT.

The chain is built from TRBV7-9 and TRBJ2-3; perhaps D is TRBD1 or TRBD2 (5 bases each). CDR1 and CDR2 from the germline V gene are SEHNR and FQNEAQ (reference sequence). The CDR3 totals 13 residues. The V end was cut by 10 bases, the J end by 4 bases, with 15 bases between. CDR3 in DNA: TGTGCCACGCCGGGACCTAAGTCAGATACGCAGTATTTT. It is translated as CATPGPKSDTQYF.

V and J are TRBV7-9 and TRBJ1-6; D is possibly TRBD1 (6 bases). The CDR3 totals 12 residues. V dropped 5 bases and J dropped 8 bases, with 7 bases sitting between them. Per germline, CDR1 SEHNR and CDR2 FQNEAQ (reference sequence). In nucleotides, the CDR3 is TGTGCCAGCAGCAGACAGGATTCACCCCTCCACTTT. The encoded protein is CASSRQDSPLHF.

This rearrangement joins TRBV3-1 to TRBJ2-5; weak D call: TRBD2 (5 bases). Trimming took off 0 bases at V and 5 bases at J, with 16 bases between the two ends. There are 16 residues in the CDR3. Germline CDR1 LGHDT, CDR2 YNNKEL (reference sequence). CDR3 coding DNA: TGTGCCAGCAGCCAAGATGGAAGGTTAAGGAGGGAGACCCAGTACTTC. This codes for CASSQDGRLRRETQYF.

This chain joins TRBV12-3 or TRBV12-4 and TRBJ1-2; D is possibly TRBD1 (5 bases). The V end was cut by 5 bases, the J end by 4 bases, with 14 bases between. The CDR3 is 14 amino acids. The CDR3 nucleotides read TGTGCCAGCAGTCGGAGGGACGGCCTCTATGGCTACACCTTC. It translates to CASSRRDGLYGYTF.

This chain links TRBV5-1 with TRBJ2-5, with TRBD2 matching over 7 bases. The germline CDR1 and CDR2 sequences are SGHRS and YFSETQ. V trimming: 0 bases; J trimming: 0 bases; junction bases outside the gene matches: 8. This CDR3 has 17 amino acids. CDR3 amino acids: CASSLGLGGSDQETQYF. In nucleotides, the CDR3 is TGCGCCAGCAGCTTGGGATTGGGAGGGAGTGACCAAGAGACCCAGTACTTC.

A note on this clonotype: This clone may be a read error of a much larger clone one base away. The chain uses TRBV12-3 or TRBV12-4 and TRBJ2-7; the match to TRBD1 covers 8 bases. V trimming: 4 bases; J trimming: 2 bases; junction bases outside the gene matches: 7. The CDR3 loop spans 15 amino acids. The CDR3 region has the DNA TGTGCCAGCAGTTCGCCTGGGACAGGAGCCTACGAGCAGTACGTC. This encodes CASSSPGTGAYEQYV.

The V and J genes are TRBV7-3 and TRBJ2-1; D is ambiguous. V lost 5 bases to trimming and J lost 1 base, with 15 bases between them. Germline V gives CDR1 SGHTA, CDR2 FQGTGA. The CDR3 contains 16 residues. The DNA for the CDR3 is TGTGCCAGCAGCCCGCTGGCACGGCTTTCCTACAATGAGCAGTTCTTC. Its translation: CASSPLARLSYNEQFF.

With respect to this clonotype: The limits of the CDR3 on the DNA are not certain, so only TCRdb's listed CDR3 is given. The CDR3 loop reads CSVGDGAERTF. The rearrangement links TRBV29-1 to TRBJ1-2. The germline CDR1 and CDR2 sequences are SQVTM and ANQGSEA. The CDR3 numbers 11 amino acids, ends counted.

This clonotype was recorded once. The CDR3: CASSREGDRYYNEQYF. DNA for the CDR3: TGTGCCAGCAGTCGAGAGGGGGACAGATATTACAATGAGCAGTACTTC. V gene TRBV6-1 combines with J gene TRBJ2-1; TRBD1 matches at 7 bases. The better agreement between TRBJ2-7 and the DNA end casts doubt on the J call. CDR1 is MNHNS, CDR2 SASEGT, per germline. The CDR3 consists of 16 residues.

The V and J genes are TRBV24-1 and TRBJ2-5; D is unresolved. The CDR3 extends over 13 amino acids. Germline V gene data show CDR1 as KGHDR and CDR2 as SFDVKD. V was clipped by 6 bases and J by 3 bases, with 10 bases between them. Here the CDR3 DNA reads TGTGCCACCAGTCGGCGTGGCGAAGAGACCCAGTACTTC. It encodes CATSRRGEETQYF.

This clonotype was counted only a few times. The genes are TRBV5-1 and TRBJ2-2; D is uncertain. CDR1 and CDR2 (germline): SGHRS, YFSETQ. The CDR3 runs to 17 residues. V was trimmed by 1 base and J by 3 bases, leaving 16 bases between them. CDR3 nucleotide sequence: TGCGCCAGCAGCTTGTCAGGTGCCCGACACGACACCGGGGAGCTGTTTTTT. Protein product: CASSLSGARHDTGELFF.

DNA of the CDR3: TGTGCCAGCAGTTTATATGGGTCTGGCTACGAGCAGTACTTC. It codes for CASSLYGSGYEQYF. The chain recombines TRBV12-3 or TRBV12-4 with TRBJ2-7; D gene unclear. CDR3 size: 14 residues. V gave up 2 bases and J gave up 3 bases, with 11 bases separating them.

CDR3 sequence (DNA): TGCAGCGTTACGTTTTTCGGGGGAATCACAGATACGCAGTATTTT. It is translated as CSVTFFGGITDTQYF. J is TRBJ2-3 and V is TRBV29-1; a possible D gene is TRBD2 (6 bases). This CDR3 has 15 residues. CDR1 SQVTM and CDR2 ANQGSEA come from the germline V gene. Trimming took off 5 bases at V and 2 bases at J, with 17 bases between the two ends.

The V call is TRBV20-1, the J call TRBJ2-3; D ambiguous. Germline lookup yields CDR1 DFQATT and CDR2 SNEGSKA (reference sequence). The ends were cut back, 7 bases at V and 2 bases at J, with 13 bases in the middle. The CDR3 spans 13 residues. The CDR3 reads CSGRARITDTQYF. For the CDR3, the DNA is TGCAGTGGGAGAGCAAGGATCACAGATACGCAGTATTTT.

V and J are TRBV6-5 and TRBJ1-2; 9 bases are shared with TRBD1. Germline V CDR1 and CDR2: MNHEY, SVGAGI. J lost 7 bases, V lost 2 bases, and 8 bases had no gene match. The CDR3 sequence is 15 residues long. CDR3 in amino acids: CASSYLDRGPGGYTF. CDR3 nucleotide sequence: TGTGCCAGCAGTTACCTGGACAGGGGCCCGGGTGGCTACACCTTC.

The rearrangement uses TRBV20-1 and TRBJ2-7; D gene unclear. There are 13 residues in the CDR3. The germline V and J ends were trimmed by 1 base and 3 bases, with 10 bases remaining between them. CDR1 and CDR2 from the germline V gene are DFQATT and SNEGSKA (reference sequence). CDR3 region: CSARGWANYEQYF. The CDR3 coding sequence is TGCAGTGCTAGAGGATGGGCCAACTACGAGCAGTACTTC.